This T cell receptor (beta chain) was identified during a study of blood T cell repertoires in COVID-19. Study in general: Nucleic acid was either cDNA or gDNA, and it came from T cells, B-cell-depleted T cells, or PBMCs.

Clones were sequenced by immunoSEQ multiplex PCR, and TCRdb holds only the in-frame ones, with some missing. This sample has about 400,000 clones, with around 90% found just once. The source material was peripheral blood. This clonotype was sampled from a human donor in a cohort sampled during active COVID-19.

Here the CDR3 reads CASSVLEDTQYF. The CDR3 coding sequence is TGTGCCAGCAGCGTATTGGAGGATACGCAGTATTTT. J is TRBJ2-3 and V is TRBV9; no firm D call. CDR3 length: 12 amino acids. V was pared by 1 base and J by 6 bases, with 6 bases between. The germline gives CDR1 SGDLS, CDR2 YYNGEE.